The next 16 T cell receptor beta chains were all read from a single sample in a study of blood T cell repertoires in COVID-19. Clones were read by immunoSEQ multiplex PCR, and TCRdb kept only the in-frame ones, dropping some. Seen here are 150,000 to 200,000 clones, around 88% observed once, and the top ten hold 4% to 5%. Material for sequencing was peripheral blood. Receptor source: a woman under 40 with acute or convalescent COVID-19.

V gene TRBV3-1 (or the pseudogene TRBV3-2) combines with J gene TRBJ1-3; 10 bases align to TRBD1. This CDR3 is built from 10 residues. Trimming at V came to 8 bases and at J to 14 bases, leaving 3 bases not matched to a gene. Germline CDR1 and CDR2: LGHDT and YNNKEL (reference sequence). CDR3 sequence (DNA): TGTGCCAGCGGGGACAGGGGCCTATATTTT. It codes for CASGDRGLYF.

The chain links TRBV5-1 to TRBJ1-1; D might be TRBD1 (5 bases). Germline CDR1 SGHRS, CDR2 YFSETQ. Trimming stripped 4 bases from V and 1 base from J, with 14 bases between. The CDR3 is made up of 15 amino acids. CDR3 sequence: CASSALQVPNTEAFF. The CDR3 DNA is TGCGCCAGCAGCGCCCTACAGGTCCCGAACACTGAAGCTTTCTTT.

V gene TRBV10-3 combines with J gene TRBJ2-1; TRBD2 matches 10 bases. The CDR3 is made up of 14 amino acids. Germline CDR1 and CDR2: ENHRY and SYGVKD. Losses at the gene ends were 3 bases for V and 10 bases for J; bases not matched to a gene: 6. CDR3 loop: CAISEIAGGREQFF. As DNA, the CDR3 is TGTGCCATCAGTGAAATAGCGGGAGGACGAGAGCAGTTCTTC.

The rearrangement links TRBV28 to TRBJ2-2, with D possibly matching TRBD1 (6 bases). CDR3 length: 15 residues. The germline V gene encodes CDR1 MDHEN and CDR2 SYDVKM. Trimming shortened V by 10 bases and J by 6 bases, and 21 bases separated the two germline ends. The CDR3 loop is CATRITTGYPGELFF. In DNA, the CDR3 is TGTGCCACAAGAATTACCACAGGGTACCCCGGGGAGCTGTTTTTT. The variable domain in full, completed from reference TRBV28 and TRBJ2-2, reads DVKVTQSSRYLVKRTGEKVFLECVQDMDHENMFWYRQDPGLGLRLIYFSYDVKMKEKGDIPEGYSVSREKKERFSLILESASTNQTSMYLCATRITTGYPGELFFGEGSRLTVL.

The chain combines TRBV19 with TRBJ2-5; 7 positions agree with TRBD1. Germline CDR1 is LNHDA and CDR2 is SQIVND (reference sequence). The V and J ends lost 8 bases and 4 bases, in that order; junction bases with no gene match: 1. The CDR3 loop spans 11 amino acids. CDR3 loop: CASRQGETQYF. CDR3 DNA sequence: TGTGCCAGTCGACAGGGAGAGACCCAGTACTTC.

The sample holds one count of this clone. The rearrangement links TRBV20-1 to TRBJ2-7; D is uncertain. CDR3 size: 13 residues. Trimming removed 3 bases from V and 3 bases from J, with 12 bases in between. Germline CDR1 DFQATT, CDR2 SNEGSKA (reference sequence). The CDR3 region is CSASGQAHYEQYF. As DNA, the CDR3 is TGCAGTGCTAGTGGGCAGGCCCACTACGAGCAGTACTTC.

This clone was seen more than once but under ten times. This rearrangement joins TRBV10-3 to TRBJ1-3; no clear D gene. Germline lookup yields CDR1 ENHRY and CDR2 SYGVKD. The V end was cut by 2 bases, the J end by 2 bases, with 4 bases between. The CDR3 is 13 residues long. The CDR3 bases are TGTGCCATCAGTGAGAATACTGGAAACACCATATATTTT. Amino acids: CAISENTGNTIYF.

This chain connects TRBV11-3 to TRBJ2-3; 8 bases map to TRBD2. The CDR3 is 18 amino acids. The V gene's germline CDR1 is SGHNT and CDR2 YENEEA. The trim removed 1 base at V and 5 bases at J, leaving 14 bases unmatched. CDR3 loop: CASSLVGLGGRTGDTQYF. The CDR3 nucleotides are TGTGCCAGCAGCTTAGTGGGACTGGGCGGGAGGACCGGAGATACGCAGTATTTT.

A single count supports this clone. This rearrangement joins TRBV24-1 to TRBJ2-6, with a possible D match to TRBD1 (5 bases). The V and J ends lost 4 bases and 0 bases respectively, with 12 bases between them. CDR3 length: 17 amino acids. Per germline, CDR1 KGHDR and CDR2 SFDVKD. In DNA form, the CDR3 reads TGTGCCACCAGTGACCAAAGACAGAACTCTGGGGCCAACGTCCTGACTTTC. The encoded protein is CATSDQRQNSGANVLTF.

In its sample, this clone was seen once. The chain has TRBV6-4 and TRBJ2-3, with a weak D call TRBD2 (5 bases). CDR3 length equals 15 residues. Trimming shortened V by 8 bases and J by 0 bases, and 15 bases separated the two germline ends. Germline V gene data show CDR1 as MRHNA and CDR2 as SNTAGT. Here the CDR3 reads CASQPDWTSTDTQYF. The CDR3 DNA is TGTGCCAGCCAACCTGACTGGACTAGCACAGATACGCAGTATTTT.

The chain links TRBV5-1 to TRBJ2-1; 14 nucleotides line up with TRBD2. The CDR3 is made up of 14 amino acids. The V segment lost 4 bases and the J segment 10 bases; nucleotides outside the gene matches: 4. Germline V gene lookup returns CDR1 SGHRS and CDR2 YFSETQ. The CDR3 DNA follows: TGCGCCAGCAGCGTGGGACTAGCGGGAGACGAGCAGTTCTTC. Its protein is CASSVGLAGDEQFF.

The gene calls are TRBV24-1 and TRBJ2-3; D might be TRBD2 (6 bases). The CDR3 contains 14 residues. Trimming stripped 9 bases from V and 0 bases from J, with 12 bases between. CDR1 is KGHDR and CDR2 is SFDVKD in the germline V gene. The CDR3 DNA reads TGTGCCACCGGTCGGGGGACTAGCACAGATACGCAGTATTTT. Translated: CATGRGTSTDTQYF.

J is TRBJ2-3 and V is TRBV19; possibly TRBD2 for D (6 bases). The V end lost 7 bases, the J end lost 2 bases, and 22 bases lay between the germline ends. Germline V gene sequence: CDR1 LNHDA, CDR2 SQIVND (reference sequence). The CDR3 has 17 residues. The CDR3 nucleotides read TGTGCCAGTAAATCCTTAGCGGCTCCGAAATACACAGATACGCAGTATTTT. Translating gives CASKSLAAPKYTDTQYF.

The chain couples TRBV28 to TRBJ1-5; D unresolved. Per germline, CDR1 MDHEN and CDR2 SYDVKM. The CDR3 runs to 13 residues. V lost 6 bases and J 6 bases, leaving 12 bases between the germline ends. The CDR3, as DNA: TGTGCCAGCAGACGGCCCCTAGTTCAGCCCCAGCATTTT. The encoded protein is CASRRPLVQPQHF.

The J gene is TRBJ2-7, the V gene TRBV6-5, with D perhaps TRBD1 (6 bases). V lost 6 bases to trimming and J lost 0 bases, with 12 bases between them. This CDR3 comprises 14 residues. Germline CDR1 MNHEY, CDR2 SVGAGI. The CDR3 nucleotides read TGTGCCAGCAGCAGGGACACAAGCTCCTACGAGCAGTACTTC. It translates to CASSRDTSSYEQYF.

The chain uses TRBV14 and TRBJ1-1, with 8 nucleotides matching TRBD1. The CDR3 covers 15 residues. The germline CDR1 and CDR2 sequences are SGHDN and FVKESK. Germline trimming cut 3 bases from V and 1 base from J; bases unmatched to any gene: 4. The CDR3 loop reads CASSHRDRGNTEAFF. In nucleotides, the CDR3 is TGTGCCAGCAGCCACCGAGACAGGGGGAACACTGAAGCTTTCTTT.